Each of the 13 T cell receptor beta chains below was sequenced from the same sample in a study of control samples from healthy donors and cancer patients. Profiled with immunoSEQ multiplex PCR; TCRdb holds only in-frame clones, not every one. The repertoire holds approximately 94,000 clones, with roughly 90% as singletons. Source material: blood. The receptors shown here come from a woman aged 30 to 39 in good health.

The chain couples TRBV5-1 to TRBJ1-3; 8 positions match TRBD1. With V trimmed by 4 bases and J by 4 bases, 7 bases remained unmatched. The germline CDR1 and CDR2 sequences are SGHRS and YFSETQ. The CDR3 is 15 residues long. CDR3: CASSAQQGGGNTIYF. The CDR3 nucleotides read TGCGCCAGCAGCGCCCAACAGGGGGGCGGAAACACCATATATTTT.

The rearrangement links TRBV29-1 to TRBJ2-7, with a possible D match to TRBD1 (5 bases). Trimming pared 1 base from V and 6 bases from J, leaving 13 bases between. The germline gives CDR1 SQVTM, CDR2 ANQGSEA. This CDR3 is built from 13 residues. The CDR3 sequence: CSVEGRVTSEQYF. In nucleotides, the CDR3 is TGCAGCGTTGAAGGCAGGGTGACATCCGAGCAGTACTTC.

This CDR3 reads CASTRGGYEQYF. For the CDR3, the DNA is TGTGCCAGCACCCGAGGGGGTTACGAGCAGTACTTC. V is TRBV21-1 and J is TRBJ2-7; TRBD1, the table's D call, was not compared with the DNA. TRBV21-1 is classified as a pseudogene. The CDR3 loop spans 12 amino acids.

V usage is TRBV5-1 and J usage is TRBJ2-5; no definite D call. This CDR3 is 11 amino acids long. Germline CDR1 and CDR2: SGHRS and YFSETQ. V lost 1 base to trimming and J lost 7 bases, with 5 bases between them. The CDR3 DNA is TGCGCCAGCAGCTTGATAGGGACCCAGTACTTC. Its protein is CASSLIGTQYF.

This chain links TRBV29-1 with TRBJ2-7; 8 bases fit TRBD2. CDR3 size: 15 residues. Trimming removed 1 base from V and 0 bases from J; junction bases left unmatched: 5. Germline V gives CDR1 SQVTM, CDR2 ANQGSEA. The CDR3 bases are TGCAGCGTTGAAGGAACTAGCGGTTCCTCCTACGAGCAGTACTTC. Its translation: CSVEGTSGSSYEQYF.

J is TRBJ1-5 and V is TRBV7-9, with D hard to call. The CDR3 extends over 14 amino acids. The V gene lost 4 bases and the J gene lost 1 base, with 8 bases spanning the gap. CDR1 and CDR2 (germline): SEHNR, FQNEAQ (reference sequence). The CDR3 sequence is CASSSEMSNQPQHF. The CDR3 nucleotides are TGTGCCAGCAGCTCAGAGATGAGCAATCAGCCCCAGCATTTT.

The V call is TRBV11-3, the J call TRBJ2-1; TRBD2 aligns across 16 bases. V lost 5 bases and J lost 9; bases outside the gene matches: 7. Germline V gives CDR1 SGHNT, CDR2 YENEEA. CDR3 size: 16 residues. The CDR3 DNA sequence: TGTGCCAGCAGCGCGGGGACTAGCGGGAGGGCCGTTGAGCAGTTCTTC. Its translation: CASSAGTSGRAVEQFF.

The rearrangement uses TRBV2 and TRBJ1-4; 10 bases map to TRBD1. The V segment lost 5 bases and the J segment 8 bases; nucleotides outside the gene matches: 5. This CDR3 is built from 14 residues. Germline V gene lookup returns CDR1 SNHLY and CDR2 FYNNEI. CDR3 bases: TGTGCCAGCAGTCGACAGGGGGCGAAAGAAAAACTGTTTTTT. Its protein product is CASSRQGAKEKLFF.

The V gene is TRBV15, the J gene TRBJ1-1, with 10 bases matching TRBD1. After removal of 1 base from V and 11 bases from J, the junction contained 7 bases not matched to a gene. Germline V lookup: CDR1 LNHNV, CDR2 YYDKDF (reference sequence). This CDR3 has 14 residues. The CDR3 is CATSRGGTGVLAFF. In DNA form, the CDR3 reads TGTGCCACCAGCAGAGGGGGGACAGGGGTGTTGGCTTTCTTT.

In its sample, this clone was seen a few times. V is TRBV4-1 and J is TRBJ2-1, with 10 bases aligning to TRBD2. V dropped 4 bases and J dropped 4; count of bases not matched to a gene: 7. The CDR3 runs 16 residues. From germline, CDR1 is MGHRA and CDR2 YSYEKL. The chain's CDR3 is CASSRFPSGRYNEQFF. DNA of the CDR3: TGCGCCAGCAGCCGCTTCCCTAGCGGGAGATACAATGAGCAGTTCTTC.

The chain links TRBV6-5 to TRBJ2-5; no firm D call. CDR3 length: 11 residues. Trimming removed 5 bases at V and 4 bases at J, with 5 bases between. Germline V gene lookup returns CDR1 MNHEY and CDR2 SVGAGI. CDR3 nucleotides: TGTGCCAGCAGTCCCGTAGAGACCCAGTACTTC. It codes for CASSPVETQYF.

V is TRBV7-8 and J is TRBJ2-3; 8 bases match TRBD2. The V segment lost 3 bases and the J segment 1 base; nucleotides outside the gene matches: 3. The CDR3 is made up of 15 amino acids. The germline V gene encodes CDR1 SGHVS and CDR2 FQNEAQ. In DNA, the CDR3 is TGTGCCAGCAGCTTCCTTAGCGGGGGCACAGATACGCAGTATTTT. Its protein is CASSFLSGGTDTQYF.

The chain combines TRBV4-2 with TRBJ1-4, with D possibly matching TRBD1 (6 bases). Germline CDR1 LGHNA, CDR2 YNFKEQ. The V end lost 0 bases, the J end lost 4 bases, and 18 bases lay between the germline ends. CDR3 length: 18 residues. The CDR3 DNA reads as TGTGCCAGCAGCCAAGAGGTGCTAGGACAGCAGGTTAATGAAAAACTGTTTTTT. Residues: CASSQEVLGQQVNEKLFF.